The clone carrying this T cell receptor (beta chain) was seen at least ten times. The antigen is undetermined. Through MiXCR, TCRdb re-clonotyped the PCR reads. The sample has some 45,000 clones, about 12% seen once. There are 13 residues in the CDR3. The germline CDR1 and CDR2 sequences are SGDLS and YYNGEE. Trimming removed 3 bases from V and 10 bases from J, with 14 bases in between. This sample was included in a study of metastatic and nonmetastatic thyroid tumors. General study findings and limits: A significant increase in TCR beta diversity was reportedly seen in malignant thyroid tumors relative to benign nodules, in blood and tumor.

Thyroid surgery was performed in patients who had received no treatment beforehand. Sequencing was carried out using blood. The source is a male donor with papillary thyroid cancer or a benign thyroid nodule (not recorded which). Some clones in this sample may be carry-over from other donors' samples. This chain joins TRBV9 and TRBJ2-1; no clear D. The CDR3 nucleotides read TGTGCCAGCAGCGGGGGTGGTCCCGGGGAGCAGTTCTTC. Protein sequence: CASSGGGPGEQFF.